Presented here are 28 T cell receptor beta chains from one specimen sequenced in a study of control samples from healthy donors and cancer patients. Sequencing used immunoSEQ multiplex PCR; TCRdb keeps in-frame clones, though not all of them. This sample yields about 170,000 clones, of which approximately 90% are seen a single time; 12% belongs to the top ten. Source material: blood. Every receptor here comes from a man aged 30-40 years in good health.

The genes are TRBV19 and TRBJ1-2; D not resolved. Germline values: CDR1 LNHDA, CDR2 SQIVND (reference sequence). Trimming cost V 7 bases and J 1 base, with 4 bases left between them. The CDR3 consists of 11 residues. CDR3 DNA: TGTGCCAGTACACGTAACTATGGCTACACCTTC. Translation: CASTRNYGYTF.

As DNA, the CDR3 is TGTGCCAGCAGTCCCCCAACAGGCCGTGGCTACACCTTC. Translating gives CASSPPTGRGYTF. This chain connects TRBV25-1 to TRBJ1-2; maybe TRBD1 (5 bases). There are 13 residues in the CDR3. CDR1 is MGHDK, CDR2 SYGVNS, per germline. V gave up 5 bases and J gave up 7 bases, with 14 bases separating them.

This rearrangement joins TRBV19 to TRBJ1-2; 9 bases match TRBD1. V dropped 5 bases and J dropped 3; count of bases not matched to a gene: 4. Germline V lookup: CDR1 LNHDA, CDR2 SQIVND (reference sequence). CDR3 length: 14 amino acids. Here the CDR3 DNA reads TGTGCCAGTAGTGGGGACAGGGAGGACTATGGCTACACCTTC. Translating gives CASSGDREDYGYTF.

This chain joins TRBV5-6 and TRBJ2-7, with a tentative D call TRBD2 (6 bases). Germline lookup yields CDR1 SGHDT and CDR2 YYEEEE. Deletions cut 1 base from V and 2 bases from J, with 19 bases between. The CDR3 totals 17 residues. The CDR3 region is CASSLSGFRSFPYEQYF. CDR3 coding DNA: TGTGCCAGCAGCTTGAGCGGGTTTAGATCTTTTCCCTACGAGCAGTACTTC.

This sequence joins TRBV3-1 (or the pseudogene TRBV3-2) and TRBJ1-5; weak D call: TRBD1 (5 bases). V lost 8 bases, J lost 6 bases, and 23 bases lay in between. Per germline, CDR1 LGHDT and CDR2 YNNKEL (reference sequence). CDR3 length: 16 amino acids. The CDR3: CASAPDKEKWCQPQHF. The CDR3 DNA is TGTGCCAGCGCTCCGGACAAAGAAAAATGGTGTCAGCCCCAGCATTTT.

V usage is TRBV7-2 and J usage is TRBJ2-2; D is uncertain. CDR1 SGHTA and CDR2 FQGNSA come from the germline V gene. The ends were cut back, 1 base at V and 1 base at J, with 13 bases in the middle. This CDR3 spans 17 amino acids. This CDR3 reads CASSLEVAQGNTGELFF. CDR3 in DNA: TGTGCCAGCAGCTTAGAAGTCGCCCAAGGGAACACCGGGGAGCTGTTTTTT.

This rearrangement joins TRBV6-5 to TRBJ1-6; no reliable D call. CDR1 is MNHEY, CDR2 SVGAGI, per germline. The CDR3 has 10 residues. Trimming cost V 8 bases and J 19 bases, with 15 bases left between them. The CDR3 spells CASLGRSHHF. For the CDR3, the DNA is TGTGCCAGCCTCGGCCGCTCCCATCACTTT.

This chain links TRBV5-1 with TRBJ2-7, with 7 bases fitting TRBD1. Per germline, CDR1 SGHRS and CDR2 YFSETQ. Trimming removed 2 bases from V and 2 bases from J; junction bases left unmatched: 7. The CDR3 sequence is 15 residues long. The CDR3 nucleotides read TGCGCCAGCAGCTTCGGGACAGCGACTCCCTACGAGCAGTACTTC. Its protein is CASSFGTATPYEQYF. The full variable domain, rest sourced from reference TRBV5-1 and TRBJ2-7, is KAGVTQTPRYLIKTRGQQVTLSCSPISGHRSVSWYQQTPGQGLQFLFEYFSETQRNKGNFPGRFSGRQFSNSRSEMNVSTLELGDSALYLCASSFGTATPYEQYFGPGTRLTVT.

CDR3 sequence reads: CASSGWRGRKNNTGELFF. DNA of the CDR3: TGTGCCAGTAGCGGGTGGAGGGGGCGGAAAAATAACACCGGGGAGCTGTTTTTT. The chain carries TRBV19 and TRBJ2-2; perhaps TRBD1 as D (7 bases). From germline, CDR1 is LNHDA and CDR2 SQIVND (reference sequence). Trimming shortened V by 6 bases and J by 2 bases, and 22 bases separated the two germline ends. CDR3 length equals 18 residues.

The gene calls are TRBV24-1 and TRBJ1-4; D is possibly TRBD1 (6 bases). The CDR3 has 13 residues. Trimming cost V 8 bases and J 2 bases, with 8 bases left between them. The germline V gene encodes CDR1 KGHDR and CDR2 SFDVKD. For the CDR3, the DNA is TGTGCCACCAACGGGGGCACTAATGAAAAACTGTTTTTT. It encodes CATNGGTNEKLFF.

The V and J genes are TRBV18 and TRBJ2-7, with a tentative D call TRBD1 (6 bases). V lost 6 bases and J lost 6, with 15 bases in between. The CDR3 length is 13 residues. Germline assignment: CDR1 KGHSH and CDR2 LQKENI. As DNA, the CDR3 is TGTGCCAGCTCCCCAGGGGAACGGAGCGAGCAGTACTTC. It codes for CASSPGERSEQYF.

The chain joins TRBV9 to TRBJ2-7, with 7 bases lining up with TRBD1. The germline V gene has CDR1 SGDLS and CDR2 YYNGEE. This CDR3 spans 15 amino acids. The junction had 4 bases not matched to a gene; V was cut back by 0 bases and J by 1 base. The CDR3: CASSVEDRISYEQYF. The CDR3 nucleotides are TGTGCCAGCAGCGTAGAGGACAGGATTTCCTACGAGCAGTACTTC.

V usage is TRBV23-1 and J usage is TRBJ1-5; a weak D match, TRBD1 (5 bases). TRBV23-1 is annotated as an ORF whose role is uncertain. V gave up 11 bases and J gave up 11 bases, with 16 bases separating them. The CDR3 sequence is 11 residues long. The CDR3 DNA sequence: TGCGCCGCAAGGCCTGTGGGGGCCCAGCATTTT. Amino acid sequence: CAARPVGAQHF.

This chain links TRBV6-6 with TRBJ2-3; TRBD2 aligns across 9 bases. The CDR3 is made up of 20 amino acids. Germline V gene lookup returns CDR1 MNHNY and CDR2 SVGAGI (reference sequence). V lost 6 bases and J lost 1; bases outside the gene matches: 20. CDR3 in DNA: TGTGCCAGCAGCCCCCTCGGGGTGCAGCGGGAGGAGGAGGGCACAGATACGCAGTATTTT. Protein product: CASSPLGVQREEEGTDTQYF.

The gene calls are TRBV7-6 and TRBJ1-6, with 9 bases fitting TRBD1. The CDR3 consists of 15 residues. V shed 5 bases, J shed 5 bases, and the junction held 4 bases outside the gene matches. The germline V gene has CDR1 SGHVS and CDR2 FNYEAQ. CDR3 in amino acids: CASSTWDRDNSPLHF. CDR3 DNA: TGTGCCAGCAGCACCTGGGACAGGGATAATTCACCCCTCCACTTT.

This clone was counted a few times. CDR3 amino acids: CASSYDRGIGNQPQHF. CDR3 sequence (DNA): TGTGCCAGCAGTTACGACAGGGGGATTGGCAATCAGCCCCAGCATTTT. The V and J genes are TRBV6-2 or TRBV6-3 and TRBJ1-5, with 9 bases matching TRBD1. Per germline, CDR1 MNHEY and CDR2 SVGEGT. Trimming at V came to 2 bases and at J to 2 bases, leaving 4 bases not matched to a gene. The CDR3 totals 16 residues.

J is TRBJ1-2 and V is TRBV28, with D tentatively TRBD1 (5 bases). Trimming pared 3 bases from V and 0 bases from J, leaving 11 bases between. The CDR3 runs to 15 residues. Per germline, CDR1 MDHEN and CDR2 SYDVKM. CDR3 amino acids: CASSFRGRANYGYTF. The CDR3 coding sequence is TGTGCCAGCAGTTTTCGAGGCAGGGCTAACTATGGCTACACCTTC.

This chain links TRBV13 with TRBJ1-2; the match to TRBD1 covers 9 bases. V trimming: 3 bases; J trimming: 10 bases; junction bases outside the gene matches: 12. The length of the CDR3 is 15 residues. Germline assignment: CDR1 PRHDT and CDR2 FYEKMQ (reference sequence). CDR3 amino acids: CASSFAGQGISVYTF. CDR3 coding DNA: TGTGCCAGCAGCTTCGCGGGACAGGGTATTTCAGTCTACACCTTC. The entire variable domain, with the rest obtained from reference TRBV13 and TRBJ1-2, is as follows: AAGVIQSPRHLIKEKRETATLKCYPIPRHDTVYWYQQGPGQDPQFLISFYEKMQSDKGSIPDRFSAQQFSDYHSELNMSSLELGDSALYFCASSFAGQGISVYTFGSGTRLTVV.

CDR3 nucleotides: TGTGCCAGCAGCCATTCCAACTTGAACACTGAAGCTTTCTTT. It encodes CASSHSNLNTEAFF. The chain combines TRBV16 with TRBJ1-1; D not certain. The CDR3 has 14 amino acids. V was cut by 3 bases and J by 0 bases, with 8 bases left in between. The germline gives CDR1 KGHSY, CDR2 FQNENV.

The CDR3 DNA is TGTGCCAGCAGCCCCCCAGGGTTGGGTGGCTACACCTTC. The encoded protein is CASSPPGLGGYTF. The chain joins TRBV7-9 to TRBJ1-2; the D gene is possibly TRBD1 (5 bases). The CDR3 is 13 amino acids. With 5 bases removed from V and 7 bases from J, the gap between germline ends came to 14 bases. Per germline, CDR1 SEHNR and CDR2 FQNEAQ (reference sequence).

The chain couples TRBV3-1 (or the pseudogene TRBV3-2) to TRBJ1-1; D is uncertain. CDR3 size: 15 residues. CDR1 is LGHDT, CDR2 YNNKEL, per germline (reference sequence). V lost 0 bases and J lost 4, with 12 bases in between. The CDR3 protein is CASSQDQGSVTEAFF. CDR3 nucleotide sequence: TGTGCCAGCAGCCAAGATCAAGGGTCGGTCACTGAAGCTTTCTTT.

V usage is TRBV15 and J usage is TRBJ2-6; no clear D gene. Germline V gene lookup returns CDR1 LNHNV and CDR2 YYDKDF (reference sequence). CDR3 length: 14 amino acids. Trimming took 0 bases from V and 7 from J, leaving 7 bases between them. DNA of the CDR3: TGTGCCACCAGCAGAGAAGTAGGAGCCAACGTCCTGACTTTC. The encoded protein is CATSREVGANVLTF.

V usage is TRBV6-6 and J usage is TRBJ1-5; 9 bases align to TRBD1. Germline lookup yields CDR1 MNHNY and CDR2 SVGAGI (reference sequence). Trimming cost V 5 bases and J 7 bases; bases outside gene matches: 12. This CDR3 is 16 amino acids long. CDR3 bases: TGTGCCAGCAGTCCCCCCCGGGACAGGGTGGACCAGCCCCAGCATTTT. Protein: CASSPPRDRVDQPQHF.

V usage is TRBV4-2 and J usage is TRBJ2-1; TRBD2 is a possible D gene (6 bases). The CDR3 runs 18 residues. From germline, CDR1 is LGHNA and CDR2 YNFKEQ. Trimming removed 2 bases from V and 6 bases from J, with 23 bases in between. In DNA, the CDR3 is TGTGCCAGCAGCCAATTTATCGCGGGGCCGTCTTCCACCAATGAGCAGTTCTTC. Protein product: CASSQFIAGPSSTNEQFF.

There are a few counts of this clone. The rearrangement joins TRBV19 to TRBJ2-2, with D maybe TRBD2 (6 bases). In germline, CDR1 is LNHDA, CDR2 SQIVND (reference sequence). The CDR3 runs 14 residues. Trimming stripped 6 bases from V and 7 bases from J, with 15 bases between. Here the CDR3 DNA reads TGTGCCAGTAGAGCCGGGACTGTCGGCGGGGAGCTGTTTTTT. Translation gives CASRAGTVGGELFF. The whole variable domain, remainder taken from reference TRBV19 and TRBJ2-2, is DGGITQSPKYLFRKEGQNVTLSCEQNLNHDAMYWYRQDPGQGLRLIYYSQIVNDFQKGDIAEGYSVSREKKESFPLTVTSAQKNPTAFYLCASRAGTVGGELFFGEGSRLTVL.

The J gene is TRBJ2-7, the V gene TRBV19; 9 bases agree with TRBD1. The junction had 4 bases not matched to a gene; V was cut back by 4 bases and J by 6 bases. The CDR3 is 13 residues long. From germline, CDR1 is LNHDA and CDR2 SQIVND (reference sequence). In DNA form, the CDR3 reads TGTGCCAGTAGTAAACAGGGGGCGTCCGAGCAGTACTTC. As protein: CASSKQGASEQYF.

This clone was seen once. The rearrangement joins TRBV25-1 to TRBJ1-1; D is possibly TRBD1 (6 bases). Germline lookup yields CDR1 MGHDK and CDR2 SYGVNS. The V gene lost 0 bases and the J gene lost 1 base, with 12 bases spanning the gap. The CDR3 loop spans 16 amino acids. The CDR3 sequence: CASSEYRQGRNTEAFF. Written as DNA, the CDR3 is TGTGCCAGCAGTGAATACAGGCAGGGGAGGAACACTGAAGCTTTCTTT.

The chain combines TRBV2 with TRBJ2-3, with 7 bases identical to TRBD2. J gave up 1 base and V 8 bases, and 6 bases lay outside the gene matches. From germline, CDR1 is SNHLY and CDR2 FYNNEI. The CDR3 sequence is 14 residues long. The DNA of the CDR3 is TGTGCCAGCCCCCCAAGCGGGGGCACAGATACGCAGTATTTT. This gives the protein CASPPSGGTDTQYF.